These 20 T cell receptor beta chains were all obtained from the same sample, sequenced in a study of regulatory dendritic cells for organ transplantation. Some clones are missing from TCRdb's copy, which holds only in-frame ones; the method was immunoSEQ multiplex PCR. Of tens of thousands of clones in the sample, about 90% were seen once. The source material was naive CD8+ T cells from blood. Subset denoted: CD45RA+ naive T cells. The receptors shown here come from a human donor in good health.

The chain has TRBV30 and TRBJ2-2, with a possible D match to TRBD1 (5 bases). V gave up 5 bases and J gave up 5 bases, with 9 bases separating them. This CDR3 region has 12 residues. From germline, CDR1 is GTSNPN and CDR2 SVGIG (reference sequence). The CDR3 reads CAWGAGTGELFF. CDR3 nucleotide sequence: TGTGCCTGGGGGGCCGGTACCGGGGAGCTGTTTTTT.

A remark on this clone: At one end, the junction sequence differs from germline, possibly due to a read error. This sequence joins TRBV29-1 and TRBJ2-1, with unresolved D. Per germline, CDR1 SQVTM and CDR2 ANQGSEA. The CDR3 runs to 16 residues. This CDR3 is CSVEGSPWSSYNEQFF. The DNA of the CDR3 is TGCAGCGTGGAAGGGTCTCCGTGGAGCTCCTACAATGAGCAGTTCTTC.

This chain joins TRBV28 and TRBJ2-2; D perhaps matches TRBD2 (6 bases). Germline loops: CDR1 MDHEN, CDR2 SYDVKM. V dropped 3 bases and J dropped 7 bases, with 9 bases sitting between them. The CDR3 runs 13 residues. The CDR3 loop is CASSFRAGGELFF. The DNA for the CDR3 is TGTGCCAGCAGTTTCCGAGCGGGCGGGGAGCTGTTTTTT.

The chain is built from TRBV4-3 and TRBJ1-2; D is possibly TRBD1 (6 bases). Germline assignment: CDR1 LGHNA and CDR2 YSLEER. The CDR3 spans 14 residues. The germline V and J ends were trimmed by 0 bases and 8 bases, with 13 bases remaining between them. The CDR3 spells CASSQEGGSWGYTF. CDR3 in DNA: TGCGCCAGCAGCCAAGAAGGGGGGTCCTGGGGCTACACCTTC.

V is TRBV4-1 and J is TRBJ2-2; D not resolved. CDR3 size: 14 residues. Germline CDR1 reads MGHRA; CDR2 reads YSYEKL. The V and J ends lost 3 bases and 6 bases respectively, with 11 bases between them. The CDR3 DNA is TGCGCCAGCAGCCATCCTGCCGGCCCCGGGGAGCTGTTTTTT. Residues: CASSHPAGPGELFF.

This sequence joins TRBV4-1 and TRBJ2-1; D gene unclear. In germline, CDR1 is MGHRA, CDR2 YSYEKL. The length of the CDR3 is 21 residues. V was pared by 0 bases and J by 4 bases, with 28 bases between. The CDR3 region has the DNA TGCGCCAGCAGCCAAGATGCCGCTGGGTACCCCGACGGAACCTTTTACAATGAGCAGTTCTTC. It codes for CASSQDAAGYPDGTFYNEQFF.

CDR3 sequence: CASSLAGGEQFF. The CDR3 DNA reads as TGTGCCAGCAGCTTGGCCGGTGGGGAGCAGTTCTTC. This chain connects TRBV5-4 to TRBJ2-1; D not resolved. From germline, CDR1 is SGHNT and CDR2 YYREEE (reference sequence). The CDR3 has 12 amino acids. V lost 0 bases, J lost 10 bases, and 8 bases lay in between.

The rearrangement uses TRBV4-2 and TRBJ2-7; D may match TRBD1 or TRBD2 (5 bases each). The CDR3 has 13 residues. With 4 bases removed from V and 5 bases from J, the gap between germline ends came to 12 bases. The germline V gene has CDR1 LGHNA and CDR2 YNFKEQ. CDR3 in amino acids: CASSPRDQNEQYF. The CDR3 DNA reads TGTGCCAGCAGCCCACGGGACCAAAACGAGCAGTACTTC.

The rearrangement uses TRBV28 and TRBJ2-6, with D hard to call. The CDR3 totals 15 residues. The ends were cut back, 2 bases at V and 0 bases at J, with 5 bases in the middle. CDR1 and CDR2 (germline): MDHEN, SYDVKM. The chain's CDR3 is CASSLLPSGANVLTF. CDR3 bases: TGTGCCAGCAGTTTACTTCCCTCTGGGGCCAACGTCCTGACTTTC.

The chain combines TRBV4-1 with TRBJ2-3; TRBD1 might be the D (5 bases). Trimming pared 2 bases from V and 0 bases from J, leaving 18 bases between. Germline-derived CDR1 and CDR2 are MGHRA and YSYEKL. The CDR3 runs to 18 residues. CDR3 sequence: CASSQTSQQETSTDTQYF. The CDR3 nucleotides are TGCGCCAGCAGCCAAACAAGTCAACAGGAAACTAGCACAGATACGCAGTATTTT.

The chain couples TRBV21-1 to TRBJ1-3. TRBV21-1 is labeled a pseudogene. This CDR3 is built from 17 residues. CDR3 residues: CATVAKTTRESGNTIYF. DNA for the CDR3: TGTGCCACCGTGGCTAAGACAACCAGGGAGTCTGGAAACACCATATATTTT.

The chain has TRBV6-5 and TRBJ2-1; D gene ambiguous. The CDR3 contains 15 residues. Germline CDR1 MNHEY, CDR2 SVGAGI. Trimming removed 6 bases at V and 4 bases at J, with 16 bases between. CDR3 sequence: CASSTGPPPYNEQFF. In DNA, the CDR3 is TGTGCCAGCAGCACTGGGCCGCCTCCATACAATGAGCAGTTCTTC.

In nucleotides, the CDR3 is TGTGCCAGCAGCTTAGGTCCGACAGGGAGGGATCAGCCCCAGCATTTT. This encodes CASSLGPTGRDQPQHF. The chain combines TRBV7-9 with TRBJ1-5; 7 bases match TRBD1. The V gene end was trimmed by 1 base and the J gene end by 5 bases; junction bases not matched to a gene: 8. Germline loops: CDR1 SEHNR, CDR2 FQNEAQ (reference sequence). This CDR3 has 16 amino acids.

A note on this clone: The junction differs from germline at one of its ends, possibly a read error. V usage is TRBV9 and J usage is TRBJ1-2; D remains unclear. The CDR3 covers 9 residues. CDR1 and CDR2 (germline): SGDLS, YYNGEE. CDR3 bases: TGTGCCAGCAGCGTTGGGGAAGTCTTC. It specifies CASSVGEVF.

The chain has TRBV11-2 and TRBJ1-2; D may be TRBD1 (5 bases). CDR3 length equals 16 residues. Germline loops: CDR1 SGHAT, CDR2 FQNNGV. With 6 bases removed from V and 4 bases from J, the gap between germline ends came to 21 bases. The CDR3 here is CASRPPGLQNIYGYTF. The CDR3, as DNA: TGTGCCAGCAGACCCCCGGGACTTCAGAATATCTATGGCTACACCTTC.

This clone was recorded a few times. The chain joins TRBV7-9 to TRBJ2-1, with TRBD1 as a possible D gene (5 bases). Germline loops: CDR1 SEHNR, CDR2 FQNEAQ (reference sequence). Trimming shortened V by 7 bases and J by 8 bases, and 12 bases separated the two germline ends. The CDR3 consists of 12 residues. Written as DNA, the CDR3 is TGTGCCAGCATTGGCAAAGGGGATGAGCAGTTCTTC. It specifies CASIGKGDEQFF.

This chain uses TRBV2 with TRBJ1-2; D is possibly TRBD1 (6 bases). V was trimmed by 5 bases and J by 5 bases, leaving 12 bases between them. This CDR3 has 13 residues. Germline-derived CDR1 and CDR2 are SNHLY and FYNNEI. For the CDR3, the DNA is TGTGCCAGCAGTTCCGGACAGCATTATGGCTACACCTTC. Protein product: CASSSGQHYGYTF.

The CDR3 nucleotides read TGTGCCAGCAGTCCTAGCGGGAGTCTCCACGAGCAGTACTTC. Amino acids: CASSPSGSLHEQYF. The chain has TRBV6-5 and TRBJ2-7; 10 bases are a match to TRBD2. The germline gives CDR1 MNHEY, CDR2 SVGAGI. The CDR3 spans 14 residues. After removal of 5 bases from V and 5 bases from J, the junction contained 6 bases not matched to a gene.

The chain is built from TRBV4-3 and TRBJ1-1; unclear D gene. CDR1 is LGHNA, CDR2 YSLEER, per germline. There are 13 residues in the CDR3. Trimming removed 4 bases at V and 0 bases at J, with 6 bases between. The CDR3 region is CASSLTVNTEAFF. Written as DNA, the CDR3 is TGCGCCAGCAGCCTTACAGTGAACACTGAAGCTTTCTTT.

This clone has a single count. The rearrangement joins TRBV19 to TRBJ2-2; no clear D gene. CDR3 size: 15 residues. Per germline, CDR1 LNHDA and CDR2 SQIVND (reference sequence). The V and J ends lost 3 bases and 5 bases respectively, with 13 bases between them. The CDR3 loop is CASSMGLGITGELFF. The DNA of the CDR3 is TGTGCCAGTAGTATGGGTCTGGGGATTACCGGGGAGCTGTTTTTT.